These 32 T cell receptor beta chains were all obtained from the same sample, sequenced in a study of blood T cells in healthy people across ages. It was with a sample-barcoded 5' primer and a J-beta primer mix that a second PCR of roughly 7 to 12 cycles was run. MiXCR was run by TCRdb on the 5' RACE reads, yielding one entry per CDR3 protein. There are about 1.4 million distinct CDR3 sequences in the sample; around 59% occur only once, and 5.5% to 8% lies in the top ten. The sample consisted of blood. These receptors all stem from a man in his late teens or twenties in good health.

The chain is built from TRBV5-4 and TRBJ2-5, with 9 nucleotides matching TRBD2. Matching the DNA end better, TRBJ2-7 makes the J call doubtful. The germline V gene encodes CDR1 SGHNT and CDR2 YYREEE (reference sequence). This CDR3 region has 15 residues. CDR3 bases: TGTGCCAGCAGCTTGGGGCGGGAGGGCTTTGACGAGCAGTACTTC. Amino acid sequence: CASSLGREGFDEQYF.

The chain employs TRBV3-1 and TRBJ2-5, with D tentatively TRBD2 (6 bases). CDR1 LGHDT and CDR2 YNNKEL come from the germline V gene (reference sequence). The V end lost 4 bases, the J end lost 5 bases, and 17 bases lay between the germline ends. There are 15 residues in the CDR3. The chain's CDR3 is CASSPLSGVPETQYF. The CDR3 region has the DNA TGTGCCAGCAGCCCACTGTCGGGAGTCCCCGAGACCCAGTACTTC.

The chain combines TRBV6-1 with TRBJ2-7; a weak D match, TRBD1 (5 bases). Per germline, CDR1 MNHNS and CDR2 SASEGT. Trimming cost V 1 base and J 7 bases, with 23 bases left between them. This CDR3 comprises 17 residues. The CDR3 DNA reads TGTGCCAGCAGTGAAGTCCCGTTTGGTTCATGGACAAGTGAGCAGTACTTC. Amino acids: CASSEVPFGSWTSEQYF.

This rearrangement joins TRBV4-2 to TRBJ2-4, with 8 bases matching TRBD1. This CDR3 is built from 15 residues. With V trimmed by 3 bases and J by 3 bases, 4 bases remained unmatched. Germline CDR1 LGHNA, CDR2 YNFKEQ. The CDR3 sequence is CASSQAQGGKNIQYF. The CDR3 DNA reads as TGTGCCAGCAGCCAGGCACAGGGGGGCAAAAACATTCAGTACTTC.

This chain links TRBV29-1 with TRBJ2-3, with D possibly TRBD1 on 6 matching bases. With 7 bases removed from V and 2 bases from J, the gap between germline ends came to 13 bases. Germline V gene lookup returns CDR1 SQVTM and CDR2 ANQGSEA. This CDR3 has 13 amino acids. CDR3 protein: CSAGTRATDTQYF. The CDR3 DNA reads as TGCAGCGCAGGGACAAGGGCCACAGATACGCAGTATTTT.

V and J are TRBV12-3 or TRBV12-4 and TRBJ2-3; D is uncertain. V gave up 3 bases and J gave up 0 bases, with 13 bases separating them. The CDR3 is made up of 16 amino acids. The CDR3 protein is CASSFPLIESTDTQYF. DNA of the CDR3: TGTGCCAGCAGTTTTCCACTCATAGAGAGCACAGATACGCAGTATTTT.

The V gene is TRBV3-1, the J gene TRBJ2-7, with a weak D call TRBD2 (6 bases). CDR3 length: 15 residues. The germline CDR1 and CDR2 sequences are LGHDT and YNNKEL (reference sequence). V was clipped by 7 bases and J by 0 bases, with 16 bases between them. CDR3 residues: CASMGWDWSSYEQYF. The DNA of the CDR3 is TGTGCCAGCATGGGCTGGGACTGGAGCTCCTACGAGCAGTACTTC.

In its sample, this clonotype was seen once. The chain links TRBV4-1 to TRBJ2-2; the match to TRBD2 covers 9 bases. The V segment lost 7 bases and the J segment 4 bases; nucleotides outside the gene matches: 7. Germline V CDR1 and CDR2: MGHRA, YSYEKL. The CDR3 contains 15 residues. For the CDR3, the DNA is TGCGCCAGCACCCTAGGACTAGCGTCCACCGGGGAGCTGTTTTTT. Protein product: CASTLGLASTGELFF.

The sample holds many counts of this clonotype. J is TRBJ2-2 and V is TRBV2; D unclear. The germline V gene encodes CDR1 SNHLY and CDR2 FYNNEI. The V end lost 5 bases, the J end lost 7 bases, and 2 bases lay between the germline ends. The CDR3 consists of 10 residues. The CDR3 region is CASSRGELFF. The CDR3 nucleotides read TGTGCCAGCAGTCGCGGGGAGCTGTTTTTT.

The table lists this clonotype with a few counts. V gene TRBV27 combines with J gene TRBJ2-1; D is possibly TRBD1 or TRBD2 (5 bases each). Per germline, CDR1 MNHEY and CDR2 SMNVEV (reference sequence). With 8 bases removed from V and 3 bases from J, the gap between germline ends came to 11 bases. This CDR3 contains 13 residues. CDR3 protein: CASGATNYNEQFF. CDR3 DNA sequence: TGTGCCAGCGGGGCGACTAACTACAATGAGCAGTTCTTC.

V is TRBV3-1 and J is TRBJ1-2; TRBD1 matches at 7 bases. CDR3 length equals 12 residues. The junction had 4 bases not matched to a gene; V was cut back by 3 bases and J by 9 bases. In germline, CDR1 is LGHDT, CDR2 YNNKEL (reference sequence). For the CDR3, the DNA is TGTGCCAGCAGCCACGACAGGGTTCGCTACACCTTC. Translation gives CASSHDRVRYTF.

The chain has TRBV29-1 and TRBJ1-4, with D possibly matching TRBD1 (5 bases). The V end was cut by 4 bases, the J end by 7 bases, with 10 bases between. The germline V gene encodes CDR1 SQVTM and CDR2 ANQGSEA. The CDR3 is made up of 12 amino acids. The CDR3 region is CSVGRQGEKLFF. Written as DNA, the CDR3 is TGCAGCGTTGGTCGGCAGGGTGAAAAACTGTTTTTT. Based on the CDR3 plus reference TRBV29-1 and TRBJ1-4, the full variable domain is SAVISQKPSRDICQRGTSLTIQCQVDSQVTMMFWYRQQPGQSLTLIATANQGSEATYESGFVIDKFPISRPNLTFSTLTVSNMSPEDSSIYLCSVGRQGEKLFFGSGTQLSVL.

The V and J genes are TRBV7-9 and TRBJ2-7; either TRBD1 or TRBD2 may supply D (5 bases each). Trimming pared 5 bases from V and 6 bases from J, leaving 14 bases between. The CDR3 sequence is 13 residues long. The V gene's germline CDR1 is SEHNR and CDR2 FQNEAQ (reference sequence). The CDR3 DNA reads TGTGCCAGCAGCCTGTCGTCAGGGACCGAGCAGTACTTC. Translated, it gives CASSLSSGTEQYF.

A remark on this clonotype: This may be a read error, as it is one base from a much larger clone. The chain joins TRBV6-5 to TRBJ2-3, with 8 bases matching TRBD2. In germline, CDR1 is MNHEY, CDR2 SVGAGI. CDR3 length: 14 amino acids. The DNA of the CDR3 is TGTGCCAGCAGTACGGGGGGGCCGGCAGATACGCGGTATTTT. Protein product: CASSTGGPADTRYF.

The chain is built from TRBV3-1 and TRBJ1-4; weak D call: TRBD1 (5 bases). Looked up from germline, CDR1 is LGHDT and CDR2 is YNNKEL (reference sequence). V lost 8 bases and J lost 0, with 16 bases in between. The CDR3 is 16 amino acids. The CDR3 DNA reads as TGTGCCAGCTCGGCAGGGATAAGGGCAACTAATGAAAAACTGTTTTTT. Translated, it gives CASSAGIRATNEKLFF. Supplemented by reference TRBV3-1 and TRBJ1-4, the full variable domain reads DTAVSQTPKYLVTQMGNDKSIKCEQNLGHDTMYWYKQDSKKFLKIMFSYNNKELIINETVPNRFSPKSPDKAHLNLHINSLELGDSAVYFCASSAGIRATNEKLFFGSGTQLSVL.

This clonotype was seen a handful of times. This chain links TRBV27 with TRBJ2-5; possibly TRBD2 for D (6 bases). In germline, CDR1 is MNHEY, CDR2 SMNVEV (reference sequence). Trimming cost V 3 bases and J 0 bases, with 14 bases left between them. There are 16 residues in the CDR3. CDR3 protein: CASSFLSAGYQETQYF. The DNA for the CDR3 is TGTGCCAGCAGTTTTTTATCGGCGGGATACCAAGAGACCCAGTACTTC.

The V and J genes are TRBV27 and TRBJ1-2, with a tentative D call TRBD1 (5 bases). Germline V gives CDR1 MNHEY, CDR2 SMNVEV (reference sequence). Trimming shortened V by 4 bases and J by 2 bases, and 14 bases separated the two germline ends. The CDR3 loop spans 15 amino acids. In DNA, the CDR3 is TGTGCCAGCAGTTCAGGGATAGGGTGGAACTATGGCTACACCTTC. It translates to CASSSGIGWNYGYTF.

This clonotype was observed a single time. V and J are TRBV6-2 or TRBV6-3 and TRBJ2-5; D is uncertain. The J call may be wrong; the DNA end is better matched by TRBJ2-7. The CDR3 has 14 amino acids. Germline-derived CDR1 and CDR2 are MNHEY and SVGEGT. The CDR3 nucleotides read TGTGCCAGCAGACGGGCTAGTCAAATCCACGAGCAGTACTTC. Its protein is CASRRASQIHEQYF.

V usage is TRBV27 and J usage is TRBJ2-7; TRBD1 matches at 9 bases. V lost 4 bases and J lost 0; bases outside the gene matches: 4. This CDR3 has 15 residues. Germline lookup yields CDR1 MNHEY and CDR2 SMNVEV (reference sequence). The CDR3 protein is CASSWGQGVSYEQYF. The CDR3 region has the DNA TGTGCCAGCAGTTGGGGACAGGGAGTCTCCTACGAGCAGTACTTC.

This clonotype was counted a single time. The V and J genes are TRBV20-1 and TRBJ2-7; no clear D. CDR1 and CDR2 from the germline V gene are DFQATT and SNEGSKA (reference sequence). With 7 bases removed from V and 7 bases from J, the gap between germline ends came to 20 bases. CDR3 length: 13 residues. DNA for the CDR3: TGCAGTGTGCGACTGCAGGTCGTCAATGAGCAGTACTTC. This gives the protein CSVRLQVVNEQYF.

This clonotype was counted a single time. The V gene is TRBV20-1, the J gene TRBJ2-2; the D gene is possibly TRBD1 (5 bases). This CDR3 has 13 amino acids. Germline lookup yields CDR1 DFQATT and CDR2 SNEGSKA (reference sequence). V lost 5 bases to trimming and J lost 7 bases, with 14 bases between them. Here the CDR3 reads CSAEENTGGELFF. Written as DNA, the CDR3 is TGCAGTGCTGAAGAGAACACAGGCGGGGAGCTGTTTTTT.

This clonotype has a handful of counts. The V and J genes are TRBV4-2 and TRBJ2-3; D tentatively reads TRBD1 or TRBD2 (5 bases each). The CDR3 covers 18 residues. Germline CDR1 reads LGHNA; CDR2 reads YNFKEQ. V lost 0 bases to trimming and J lost 0 bases, with 16 bases between them. The CDR3 loop reads CASSQDWPGPTSTDTQYF. In DNA, the CDR3 is TGTGCCAGCAGCCAAGATTGGCCGGGACCTACTAGCACAGATACGCAGTATTTT.

This clonotype was seen a few times. CDR3 sequence: CASSGDAGFNSPLHF. CDR3 sequence (DNA): TGTGCCAGCAGCGGCGATGCAGGGTTCAATTCACCCCTCCACTTT. This chain uses TRBV11-2 with TRBJ1-6, with a weak D call TRBD1 (5 bases). V gave up 5 bases and J gave up 7 bases, with 15 bases separating them. CDR1 SGHAT and CDR2 FQNNGV come from the germline V gene. The CDR3 is 15 residues long.

CDR3 residues: CASRRLGDNEQFF. The CDR3 DNA reads as TGTGCCAGCAGGAGGCTGGGTGACAATGAGCAGTTCTTC. The chain couples TRBV12-3 or TRBV12-4 to TRBJ2-1; no definite D call. The ends were cut back, 6 bases at V and 5 bases at J, with 11 bases in the middle. The length of the CDR3 is 13 residues.

Only a few counts were recorded for this clonotype. The gene calls are TRBV4-1 and TRBJ2-7; D perhaps matches TRBD1 (5 bases). The CDR3 runs 15 residues. Germline CDR1 reads MGHRA; CDR2 reads YSYEKL. V lost 1 base and J 2 bases, leaving 12 bases between the germline ends. Here the CDR3 DNA reads TGCGCCAGCAGCCAAGGCAATGGACAAGCCTACGAGCAGTACTTC. Translation gives CASSQGNGQAYEQYF.

This rearrangement joins TRBV20-1 to TRBJ2-5, with 13 bases fitting TRBD2. V gave up 4 bases and J gave up 6 bases; unmatched junction bases: 8. Germline V gene data show CDR1 as DFQATT and CDR2 as SNEGSKA (reference sequence). CDR3 size: 15 residues. DNA of the CDR3: TGCAGTGCTACCGGACTAGCGGGAGAGTGGCAGACCCAGTACTTC. It encodes CSATGLAGEWQTQYF.

This clonotype has a handful of counts. CDR3 sequence: CAISAGTNYPNEQFF. The CDR3 DNA sequence: TGTGCCATCAGTGCCGGGACTAACTACCCGAATGAGCAGTTCTTC. This chain joins TRBV10-3 and TRBJ2-1; 7 positions agree with TRBD2. The CDR3 contains 15 residues. V was pared by 4 bases and J by 7 bases, with 10 bases of the junction left unmatched. Germline CDR1 reads ENHRY; CDR2 reads SYGVKD.

This clonotype was seen a few times. J is TRBJ2-3 and V is TRBV6-1; a possible D gene is TRBD1 (6 bases). Between the trimmed V and J ends, which lost 8 bases and 1 base, there was a span of 13 bases. This CDR3 spans 14 amino acids. CDR1 and CDR2 from the germline V gene are MNHNS and SASEGT. The CDR3 DNA reads TGTGCCAGCCACAGGGTAGGGGGCACAGATACGCAGTATTTT. It is translated as CASHRVGGTDTQYF.

The genes are TRBV7-9 and TRBJ2-7; TRBD1 matches 9 bases. Germline CDR1 SEHNR, CDR2 FQNEAQ (reference sequence). The CDR3 covers 16 residues. V was pared by 4 bases and J by 4 bases, with 11 bases of the junction left unmatched. CDR3 DNA: TGTGCCAGCAGCTCCCAGCCGGGACAGGGAACATACGAGCAGTACTTC. It specifies CASSSQPGQGTYEQYF.

In the case of this clonotype: A read error may account for a junction end that differs from germline. The chain couples TRBV20-1 to TRBJ1-6; D gene ambiguous. The CDR3 runs 13 residues. Germline CDR1 is DFQATT and CDR2 is SNEGSKA (reference sequence). CDR3 in amino acids: CSALLASNTPLHF. In nucleotides, the CDR3 is TGCAGTGCCTTACTAGCGAGTAATACACCCCTCCACTTT.

Only one count was recorded for this clonotype. The chain joins TRBV5-1 to TRBJ2-2; 11 nucleotides match TRBD2. CDR3 length: 16 amino acids. Per the germline V gene, CDR1 is SGHRS and CDR2 is YFSETQ. The trim removed 7 bases at V and 3 bases at J, leaving 8 bases unmatched. CDR3 coding DNA: TGCGCCAGCTCCGAGACTAGCGGGAAATACACCGGGGAGCTGTTTTTT. It specifies CASSETSGKYTGELFF.

Concerning this clonotype: A much larger clone lies a single base off, so this may be a read error. The chain employs TRBV12-3 or TRBV12-4 and TRBJ2-1, with 9 bases lining up with TRBD2. The J call may be faulty, since TRBJ2-7 better matches the DNA end. The CDR3 covers 17 residues. The CDR3: CASSFEASGVSYNEQYF. For the CDR3, the DNA is TGTGCCAGCAGTTTCGAAGCTAGCGGGGTTTCCTACAATGAGCAGTACTTC.